Sequencing of this TCR beta chain was carried out in a study of cytomegalovirus exposure and HLA in healthy donors. Study overall: As an earlier analysis found, about 200 million T cells yielded about 120 million unique TCR beta sequences.

Looked up from germline, CDR1 is ENHRY and CDR2 is SYGVKD. This CDR3 is built from 18 residues. Trimming took off 0 bases at V and 0 bases at J, with 17 bases between the two ends. It was with 60 Vbeta and 13 Jbeta primers that the PCR ran. TCRdb's copy holds only in-frame clones and misses some; the assay was immunoSEQ multiplex PCR. The sample records 100,000 to 150,000 clones, 75% to 80% being singletons. General study findings and limits: An analysis done earlier found most TCR beta V segments productive about 87% or about 30% of the time. With later analysis, a missense DCLRE1C variant became linked to TCR beta V- and J-gene trimming. Accounts indicate the classifier identified cytomegalovirus status with strong specificity and sensitivity.

For this clone: Its specificity is unknown.

This sequence joins TRBV10-3 and TRBJ1-1; no clear D gene. This clonotype was sampled from a woman in her fifties or sixties in good health and CMV-seronegative. Source material: PBMCs. Written as DNA, the CDR3 is TGTGCCATCAGTGAGTCGAGCAGGTCCCGATCAATGAACACTGAAGCTTTCTTT. Protein: CAISESSRSRSMNTEAFF.